This T cell receptor (beta chain) was sequenced during a study of molecular identifiers for immune sequencing clone quantification. Whole-study results and caveats: Clones above 20 RNA copies contained over 97% of effector molecules but under 1% of naive ones.

CDR1 LGHNA and CDR2 YNFKEQ come from the germline V gene. The ends were cut back, 0 bases at V and 3 bases at J, with 9 bases in the middle. This CDR3 spans 14 amino acids. TCRdb passed the PCR reads through MiXCR, listing each CDR3 protein once. The table has around 300,000 distinct CDR3 sequences, roughly a quarter seen once; the top ten hold around 0.76%. RNA fractions of 10%, 30% or 50% and roughly 18,000 to 1,000,000 sorted cells were the source of naive CD8 libraries. The authors gated naive CD8 T cells as CD8+CD4-CCR7+CD45RA+ for sorting. A remark on this clonotype: Its specificity is not known.

The chain couples TRBV4-2 to TRBJ2-7; D possibly corresponds to TRBD2 (5 bases). Sequenced sample: naive CD8+ T cells from blood, with Jurkat cell RNA spiked in. Subset reported: FACS-sorted CD8+CD4-CCR7+CD45RA+ naive T cells. The TCR sequence derives from a human donor in good health. Some libraries in this study had Jurkat cell RNA spiked in. The DNA for the CDR3 is TGTGCCAGCAGCCAAGATGGGAGTAGCTACGAGCAGTACTTC. The encoded protein is CASSQDGSSYEQYF.